The 19 T cell receptor beta chains given below trace back to one sample, sequenced in a study of monozygotic twins with cystic fibrosis. Libraries were prepared by immunoSEQ multiplex PCR; TCRdb keeps only in-frame clonotypes and omits some of them. The sample consists of 34,000 or so clones, roughly nine tenths of them appearing once. Sequenced material: blood. The receptors derive from a girl aged 2 to 9 with cystic fibrosis.

The V call is TRBV6-1, the J call TRBJ2-3; D is possibly TRBD2 (5 bases). The CDR3 is made up of 15 amino acids. V shed 7 bases and J shed 3 bases, with 17 bases lying between them. From germline, CDR1 is MNHNS and CDR2 SASEGT. Here the CDR3 DNA reads TGTGCCAGCAAGGATAAGGGTTGGGAGACAGATACGCAGTATTTT. Translated, it gives CASKDKGWETDTQYF.

The chain uses TRBV5-4 and TRBJ1-5, with D possibly being TRBD1 (5 bases). The CDR3 loop spans 14 amino acids. V was cut by 5 bases and J by 1 base, with 10 bases left in between. Germline values: CDR1 SGHNT, CDR2 YYREEE (reference sequence). This chain's CDR3 is CASSPGGSNQPQHF. The CDR3 region has the DNA TGTGCCAGCAGTCCTGGGGGGAGCAATCAGCCCCAGCATTTT.

The chain links TRBV2 to TRBJ1-5; the match to TRBD1 covers 8 bases. Germline CDR1 is SNHLY and CDR2 is FYNNEI. The CDR3 consists of 19 residues. Trimming at V came to 3 bases and at J to 2 bases, leaving 15 bases not matched to a gene. For the CDR3, the DNA is TGTGCCAGCAGTGAGCCACTCTATTCTGTGGGACAGGGCAATCAGCCCCAGCATTTT. It yields the protein CASSEPLYSVGQGNQPQHF.

V usage is TRBV19 and J usage is TRBJ2-5, with 9 bases lining up with TRBD1. The CDR3 is 14 amino acids. With 5 bases clipped from V and 5 bases from J, the junction kept 6 bases outside the gene matches. CDR1 and CDR2 from the germline V gene are LNHDA and SQIVND (reference sequence). CDR3 DNA sequence: TGTGCCAGTAGTGGGGACAGGGTATGGGAGACCCAGTACTTC. Translation: CASSGDRVWETQYF.

V is TRBV11-2 and J is TRBJ2-3; D not certain. The length of the CDR3 is 15 residues. V lost 5 bases and J 4 bases, leaving 16 bases between the germline ends. Germline CDR1 is SGHAT and CDR2 is FQNNGV. CDR3 loop: CASSLQDSRPDTQYF. DNA for the CDR3: TGTGCCAGCAGCCTTCAGGATAGCCGCCCAGATACGCAGTATTTT.

The V gene is TRBV21-1, the J gene TRBJ1-5; TRBD1 was called by the table and not checked on the DNA. TRBV21-1 is marked as a pseudogene. This CDR3 has 20 amino acids. CDR3 bases: TGTGCCAGCAGCCCACGGGGACACCTCCAGGGCCCTTATAGCAATCAGCCCCAGCATTTT. Its translation: CASSPRGHLQGPYSNQPQHF.

V gene TRBV5-6 combines with J gene TRBJ2-3, with TRBD2 matching 7 bases. The CDR3 has 16 residues. Germline V gene lookup returns CDR1 SGHDT and CDR2 YYEEEE. Trimming removed 0 bases from V and 2 bases from J; junction bases left unmatched: 6. CDR3 sequence (DNA): TGTGCCAGCAGCTTGGTGAGCGGGGAAAACACAGATACGCAGTATTTT. It encodes CASSLVSGENTDTQYF. The complete variable domain, with remaining parts taken from reference TRBV5-6 and TRBJ2-3, reads DAGVTQSPTHLIKTRGQQVTLRCSPKSGHDTVSWYQQALGQGPQFIFQYYEEEERQRGNFPDRFSGHQFPNYSSELNVNALLLGDSALYLCASSLVSGENTDTQYFGPGTRLTVL.

J is TRBJ2-5 and V is TRBV7-9, with D maybe TRBD1 (6 bases). Trimming took 8 bases from V and 1 from J, leaving 8 bases between them. Germline lookup yields CDR1 SEHNR and CDR2 FQNEAQ (reference sequence). There are 12 residues in the CDR3. The CDR3 is CASGGSQETQYF. DNA for the CDR3: TGTGCCAGCGGGGGCAGCCAAGAGACCCAGTACTTC. Combining the CDR3 with reference TRBV7-9 and TRBJ2-5 gives the whole variable domain DTGVSQNPRHKITKRGQNVTFRCDPISEHNRLYWYRQTLGQGPEFLTYFQNEAQLEKSRLLSDRFSAERPKGSFSTLEIQRTEQGDSAMYLCASGGSQETQYFGPGTRLLVL.

CDR3 DNA sequence: TGTGCCAGCAGTACAGCCAGCTCCTACAATGAGCAGTTCTTC. It codes for CASSTASSYNEQFF. The chain has TRBV25-1 and TRBJ2-1; D gene ambiguous. CDR1 is MGHDK and CDR2 is SYGVNS in the germline V gene. With 5 bases removed from V and 0 bases from J, the gap between germline ends came to 8 bases. CDR3 length: 14 residues. The complete variable domain, with remaining parts taken from reference TRBV25-1 and TRBJ2-1, reads EADIYQTPRYLVIGTGKKITLECSQTMGHDKMYWYQQDPGMELHLIHYSYGVNSTEKGDLSSESTVSRIRTEHFPLTLESARPSHTSQYLCASSTASSYNEQFFGPGTRLTVL.

V usage is TRBV11-3 and J usage is TRBJ2-1; 7 nucleotides line up with TRBD1. The junction had 5 bases not matched to a gene; V was cut back by 5 bases and J by 1 base. In germline, CDR1 is SGHNT, CDR2 YENEEA. The CDR3 contains 15 residues. CDR3 protein: CASSATGSSYNEQFF. For the CDR3, the DNA is TGTGCCAGCAGCGCGACAGGGTCTTCCTACAATGAGCAGTTCTTC.

The V call is TRBV7-9, the J call TRBJ1-2; D possibly corresponds to TRBD1 (5 bases). V lost 8 bases and J lost 4, with 8 bases in between. This CDR3 comprises 11 residues. Germline V CDR1 and CDR2: SEHNR, FQNEAQ (reference sequence). The CDR3 nucleotides are TGTGCCAGCGGTGGGGGCTATGGCTACACCTTC. Protein product: CASGGGYGYTF.

The rearrangement uses TRBV29-1 and TRBJ2-2; 16 bases align to TRBD2. This CDR3 comprises 15 residues. Germline loops: CDR1 SQVTM, CDR2 ANQGSEA. The ends lost 6 bases at V and 6 bases at J; junction bases unmatched: 4. The CDR3 sequence is CSVGTSGGAAGELFF. The CDR3 DNA is TGCAGCGTCGGGACTAGCGGGGGGGCCGCCGGGGAGCTGTTTTTT.

The CDR3 region is CSVTPLAGGPQETQYF. CDR3 sequence (DNA): TGCAGCGTAACCCCCCTAGCGGGAGGACCCCAAGAGACCCAGTACTTC. J is TRBJ2-5 and V is TRBV29-1; 11 nucleotides agree with TRBD2. The CDR3 covers 16 residues. The junction had 10 bases not matched to a gene; V was cut back by 6 bases and J by 1 base. CDR1 SQVTM and CDR2 ANQGSEA come from the germline V gene.

The V and J genes are TRBV29-1 and TRBJ2-1, with D possibly being TRBD1 or TRBD2 (6 bases each). Germline-derived CDR1 and CDR2 are SQVTM and ANQGSEA. V dropped 4 bases and J dropped 7 bases, with 17 bases sitting between them. The CDR3 consists of 14 residues. This CDR3 is CSVVTGGRSNEQFF. DNA for the CDR3: TGCAGCGTTGTAACCGGGGGCCGGAGTAATGAGCAGTTCTTC.

This rearrangement joins TRBV7-8 to TRBJ1-2; 8 positions match TRBD1. CDR1 is SGHVS and CDR2 is FQNEAQ in the germline V gene. The CDR3 spans 13 residues. V trimming: 5 bases; J trimming: 7 bases; junction bases outside the gene matches: 6. DNA of the CDR3: TGTGCCAGCAGCCAGGACAGGGCTCCTGGCTACACCTTC. Protein: CASSQDRAPGYTF.

The CDR3: CASSLRRTGVVTDTQYF. The CDR3 nucleotides are TGTGCCAGCAGCTTACGACGGACTGGGGTGGTCACAGATACGCAGTATTTT. The chain joins TRBV7-8 to TRBJ2-3; possibly TRBD2 for D (5 bases). This CDR3 contains 17 residues. The germline V gene encodes CDR1 SGHVS and CDR2 FQNEAQ. V dropped 2 bases and J dropped 2 bases, with 17 bases sitting between them.

J is TRBJ1-1 and V is TRBV19; no firm D call. This CDR3 is built from 13 residues. V lost 3 bases and J lost 1, with 6 bases in between. Looked up from germline, CDR1 is LNHDA and CDR2 is SQIVND (reference sequence). CDR3 in amino acids: CASSISQNTEAFF. The DNA for the CDR3 is TGTGCCAGTAGTATCTCACAGAACACTGAAGCTTTCTTT.

The chain employs TRBV28 and TRBJ1-5, with no clear D. The CDR3 contains 14 residues. Germline lookup yields CDR1 MDHEN and CDR2 SYDVKM. The V and J ends lost 5 bases and 4 bases respectively, with 12 bases between them. The DNA for the CDR3 is TGTGCCAGCAGTCCCCCCGACTATAATCAGCCCCAGCATTTT. Encoded protein: CASSPPDYNQPQHF.

The V gene is TRBV5-6, the J gene TRBJ1-5; D is ambiguous. Germline V lookup: CDR1 SGHDT, CDR2 YYEEEE. CDR3 size: 12 residues. The V and J ends lost 4 bases and 6 bases respectively, with 8 bases between them. CDR3 in DNA: TGTGCCAGCAGCCAAAGAGGTCAGCCCCAGCATTTT. Amino acid sequence: CASSQRGQPQHF.